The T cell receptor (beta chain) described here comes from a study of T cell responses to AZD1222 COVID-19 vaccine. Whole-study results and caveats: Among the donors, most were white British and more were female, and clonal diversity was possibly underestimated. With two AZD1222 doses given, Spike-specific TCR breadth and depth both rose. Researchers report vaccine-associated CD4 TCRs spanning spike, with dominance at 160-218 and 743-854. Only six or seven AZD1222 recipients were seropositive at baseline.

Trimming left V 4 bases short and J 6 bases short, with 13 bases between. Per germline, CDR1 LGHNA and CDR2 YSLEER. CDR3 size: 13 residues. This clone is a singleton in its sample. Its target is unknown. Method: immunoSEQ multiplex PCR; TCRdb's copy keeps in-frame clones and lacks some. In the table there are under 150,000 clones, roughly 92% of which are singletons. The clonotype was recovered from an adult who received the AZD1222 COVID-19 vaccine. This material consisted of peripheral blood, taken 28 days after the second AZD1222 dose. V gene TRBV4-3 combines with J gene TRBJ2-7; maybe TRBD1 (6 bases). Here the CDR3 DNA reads TGCGCCAGCAGCCTCGGGACAAGTCGCGAGCAGTACTTC. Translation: CASSLGTSREQYF.